What follows is one T cell receptor beta chain and its context. What it binds is not known. Healthy people donating bone marrow made up the donors. 60 Vbeta and 13 Jbeta primers were used in PCR. The method was immunoSEQ multiplex PCR; TCRdb's version includes in-frame clones alone and lacks a portion of them. The specimen's table records roughly 39,000 clones. The CDR3 has 17 amino acids. Trimming removed 1 base from V and 3 bases from J; junction bases left unmatched: 7. CDR1 and CDR2 (germline): LGHNA, YNFKEQ. This specimen comes from a study of cytomegalovirus exposure and HLA in healthy donors. Overall study results and limits: As a later analysis revealed, the rate of TCR association differed by HLA locus, with DRB1 most and HLA-C fewest. The productive fraction for most TCR beta V segments was about 90% or about 30% in an earlier analysis. It was assumed in the presence/absence analyses that sequencing depth was roughly uniform across donors.

This TCR came from a woman in her twenties or thirties in good health and CMV-seropositive. The sample consisted of PBMCs. This chain uses TRBV4-2 with TRBJ2-3; 10 nucleotides agree with TRBD2. CDR3 amino acids: CASSQGRAGGPTDTQYF. For the CDR3, the DNA is TGTGCCAGCAGCCAAGGGAGAGCGGGGGGGCCTACAGATACGCAGTATTTT.